The rows below give T cell receptor beta chains drawn from one sample of a study of T cell responses to AZD1222 COVID-19 vaccine. TCRdb keeps only in-frame clones here, not all; method: immunoSEQ multiplex PCR. The repertoire holds around 200,000 clones, with almost 90% as singletons. Material: peripheral blood, obtained on day 0 of AZD1222 vaccination. The receptor set was obtained from an adult in good health. CDR3s include the opening cysteine and the closing phenylalanine or tryptophan. Fields, in order: clone size, D gene, J gene, V gene, CDR3 protein, CDR3 DNA. The D gene is left open where the match is weak. Clone size is stated in some rows and not others, as once, few, many or a class when expanded.

once NA TRBJ2-2 TRBV5-1 CASSLSGATGELFF TGCGCCAGCAGCTTATCGGGGGCCACCGGGGAGCTGTTTTTT
NA NA TRBJ1-2 TRBV28 CASRGGGGYTF TGTGCCAGCAGAGGGGGGGGTGGCTACACCTTC
NA NA TRBJ1-1 TRBV12-5 CASGLDGYTEAFF TGTGCTAGTGGTTTGGACGGATACACTGAAGCTTTCTTT
once TRBD1 TRBJ1-2 TRBV25-1 CASSRGTGEYGYTF TGTGCCAGCAGTAGGGGGACAGGTGAATATGGCTACACCTTC
few NA TRBJ1-4 TRBV28 CASSRLGTPGDEKLFF TGTGCCAGCAGTCGGTTAGGGACACCCGGAGATGAAAAACTGTTTTTT
NA TRBD2 TRBJ2-1 TRBV5-6 CASSLTGGGFNEQFF TGTGCCAGCAGCTTGACGGGAGGGGGGTTCAATGAGCAGTTCTTC
NA NA TRBJ1-6 TRBV2 CASSEGQVNSPLHF TGTGCCAGCAGTGAGGGGCAGGTTAATTCACCCCTCCACTTT
NA NA TRBJ2-7 TRBV3-1/TRBV3-2 CASSQDSRGYEQYF TGTGCCAGCAGCCAAGATTCCAGGGGATACGAGCAGTACTTC
NA NA TRBJ1-2 TRBV19 CASSMDRTMATPSVQSYTF NA
NA TRBD1 TRBJ1-6 TRBV9 CASSVGQGLSPLHF TGTGCCAGCAGCGTAGGACAGGGGCTTTCACCCCTCCACTTT
NA TRBD1 TRBJ2-1 TRBV5-1 CASSRTRDRDYNEQFF TGCGCCAGCAGCAGAACCCGGGACAGAGATTACAATGAGCAGTTCTTC
once TRBD1 TRBJ1-2 TRBV29-1 CSVASDRVYGYTF TGCAGCGTTGCTTCGGACAGGGTCTATGGCTACACCTTC
NA NA TRBJ1-4 TRBV27 CASRLQGPNEKLFF TGTGCCAGCAGACTACAGGGCCCGAATGAAAAACTGTTTTTT
NA TRBD1 TRBJ2-1 TRBV5-1 CASSSTPGQGNNEQFF TGCGCCAGCAGCTCAACTCCGGGACAGGGGAACAATGAGCAGTTCTTC
once NA TRBJ2-7 TRBV5-8 CASSLGRWEQYF TGTGCCAGCAGCTTGGGACGGTGGGAGCAGTACTTC
NA NA TRBJ2-3 TRBV5-6 CASSFRGPTDTQYF TGTGCCAGCAGCTTCCGGGGGCCCACAGATACGCAGTATTTT
NA TRBD1 TRBJ1-5 TRBV6-5 CASRGQGNQPQHF TGTGCCAGCAGGGGACAGGGCAATCAGCCCCAGCATTTT
once NA TRBJ2-3 TRBV6-6 CASSYFRQSSTDTQYF TGTGCCAGCAGTTACTTCCGACAGTCAAGCACAGATACGCAGTATTTT
NA NA TRBJ1-2 TRBV6-1 CASSEGGFYGYTF TGTGCCAGCAGTGAGGGAGGGTTCTATGGCTACACCTTC
NA TRBD1 TRBJ2-1 TRBV12-5 CASGLGQGVYNEQFF TGTGCTAGTGGTTTGGGGCAGGGGGTTTACAATGAGCAGTTCTTC
NA NA TRBJ1-5 TRBV28 CASSRRMGRGYQPQHF TGTGCCAGCAGTCGCAGAATGGGCAGGGGTTACCAGCCCCAGCATTTT
NA NA TRBJ1-4 TRBV2 CASSEGTAINEKLFF TGTGCCAGCAGTGAAGGAACGGCGATTAATGAAAAACTGTTTTTT
NA NA TRBJ2-1 TRBV7-9 CASSLPTGHMQSYNEQFF TGTGCCAGCAGCTTACCCACGGGGCACATGCAATCCTACAATGAGCAGTTCTTC
NA NA TRBJ1-3 TRBV5-1 CASSPGNTIYF TGCGCCAGCAGCCCCGGAAACACCATATATTTT
NA TRBD2 TRBJ2-2 TRBV27 CASSSPGLAGSSELFF TGTGCCAGCAGTTCCCCGGGACTAGCGGGATCCTCCGAGCTGTTTTTT
NA TRBD1 TRBJ2-3 TRBV5-5 CASSLIPGQGANTQYF TGTGCCAGCAGCTTGATCCCGGGACAGGGGGCGAATACGCAGTATTTT
NA NA TRBJ2-1 TRBV10-3 CAIRATGPPGGEQFF TGTGCCATCAGAGCCACGGGACCCCCGGGCGGTGAGCAGTTCTTC
once NA TRBJ1-1 TRBV10-1 CASSDKNTEAFF TGCGCCAGCAGTGACAAGAACACTGAAGCTTTCTTT
NA NA TRBJ2-7 TRBV19 CASSSREAPYEQYF TGTGCCAGTAGTAGCAGGGAGGCCCCCTACGAGCAGTACTTC
NA NA TRBJ2-4 TRBV21-1 CASLSGDKNIQYF TGTGCCAGCCTCAGTGGAGACAAAAACATTCAGTACTTC
once TRBD2 TRBJ2-1 TRBV7-2 CASSGVTLIAGASYNEQFF TGTGCCAGCAGCGGAGTAACTCTTATAGCGGGAGCCTCCTACAATGAGCAGTTCTTC
few TRBD1 TRBJ1-2 TRBV27 CASSPGDRNYGYTF TGTGCCAGCAGTCCCGGGGACAGAAACTATGGCTACACCTTC
NA TRBD2 TRBJ2-7 TRBV11-2 CASSTRQLAGGTYYEQYF TGTGCCAGCAGCACGAGACAACTAGCGGGAGGGACCTATTACGAGCAGTACTTC
NA NA TRBJ1-6 TRBV25-1 CASSNTGNSPLHF TGTGCCAGCAGTAACACAGGGAATTCACCCCTCCACTTT
NA NA TRBJ2-5 TRBV6-5 CASSYSGGSTETQYF TGTGCCAGCAGTTACTCGGGGGGCAGTACGGAGACCCAGTACTTC
NA TRBD2 TRBJ2-5 TRBV5-5 CASEGGLEQETQYF TGTGCCAGTGAGGGAGGACTAGAGCAAGAGACCCAGTACTTC
NA NA TRBJ1-5 TRBV28 CASRDGTPASAQHF TGTGCCAGCAGAGACGGGACCCCCGCCTCGGCCCAGCATTTT
NA TRBD2 TRBJ2-1 TRBV7-7 CASSLTLAGNNEQFF TGTGCTAGCAGCTTAACTCTAGCGGGTAACAATGAGCAGTTCTTC
NA NA TRBJ1-4 TRBV7-6 CASSPPERGNEKLFF TGTGCCAGCAGCCCACCCGAACGGGGTAATGAAAAACTGTTTTTT
NA NA TRBJ2-5 TRBV9 CASSVGQFQETQYF TGTGCCAGCAGCGTAGGGCAGTTCCAAGAGACCCAGTACTTC